Below are 30 T cell receptor beta chains sequenced from a single sample in a study of spatial heterogeneity in lung cancer. Study-level findings and limits: Counts that tracked tumor mutation counts were those of expanded intratumoral alpha and beta TCRs.

Sample time point: sample taken at primary tumor resection. TCRdb passed the 5' RACE reads through MiXCR, listing each CDR3 protein once. Of about 7,000 distinct CDR3 sequences in the sample, approximately 12% were seen once. Antigen specificity for these receptors is unknown. Source: lung tumor tissue, taken at surgery. Receptor source: a male donor with early-stage non-small cell lung cancer.

At least ten counts were recorded for this clonotype. V is TRBV6-5 and J is TRBJ1-1; D call uncertain. V was cut by 7 bases and J by 2 bases, with 11 bases left in between. The CDR3 loop spans 13 amino acids. Germline CDR1 reads MNHEY; CDR2 reads SVGAGI. The CDR3 nucleotides are TGTGCCAGCATCCCCTGGGGTAACACTGAAGCTTTCTTT. It is translated as CASIPWGNTEAFF.

This clonotype was counted ten times or more. J is TRBJ2-3 and V is TRBV20-1, with TRBD2 matching over 9 bases. V shed 5 bases, J shed 6 bases, and the junction held 9 bases outside the gene matches. CDR1 DFQATT and CDR2 SNEGSKA come from the germline V gene (reference sequence). This CDR3 is 14 amino acids long. CDR3 nucleotides: TGCAGTGCTCCCGAGGGACTAGCAGCGGATACGCAGTATTTT. Translating it yields CSAPEGLAADTQYF.

This clonotype was detected ten times or more. The gene calls are TRBV25-1 and TRBJ1-4; D is uncertain. Germline values: CDR1 MGHDK, CDR2 SYGVNS. The CDR3 runs to 14 residues. V was trimmed by 3 bases and J by 10 bases, leaving 15 bases between them. CDR3 amino acids: CASSESWVGGKLFF. Written as DNA, the CDR3 is TGTGCCAGCAGTGAGAGTTGGGTTGGCGGAAAACTGTTTTTT.

Concerning this clonotype: Without the conserved terminal phenylalanine or tryptophan, this CDR3 likely stems from a read error. The V gene is TRBV12-5, the J gene TRBJ1-1; D not resolved. The CDR3 has 16 amino acids. Germline V gives CDR1 LGHNT, CDR2 FRNRAP. V lost 4 bases and J 0 bases, leaving 15 bases between the germline ends. Here the CDR3 reads CASGSRRAVLNTEAFS. The CDR3 nucleotides read TGTGCTAGTGGTTCGCGGAGGGCAGTTCTGAACACTGAAGCTTTCTCT.

This clonotype ranks as medium-sized. V and J are TRBV28 and TRBJ2-7, with D possibly matching TRBD1 (6 bases). The CDR3 is made up of 15 amino acids. The germline V and J ends were trimmed by 5 bases and 1 base, with 15 bases remaining between them. CDR1 and CDR2 (germline): MDHEN, SYDVKM. CDR3 nucleotides: TGTGCCAGCAGTAGGGCCGGGACACGGTCCTACGAGCAGTACGTC. Its translation: CASSRAGTRSYEQYV.

Judged by abundance, this clonotype is medium-sized. This chain joins TRBV6-1 and TRBJ2-1, with 7 positions matching TRBD2. J gave up 7 bases and V 5 bases, and 11 bases lay outside the gene matches. Germline CDR1 and CDR2: MNHNS and SASEGT. This CDR3 has 15 amino acids. CDR3 sequence (DNA): TGTGCCAGCAGTCCGAGGGAGGGTCGGAATAATGAGCAGTTCTTC. Translated, it gives CASSPREGRNNEQFF.

By sample fraction, this clonotype is medium-sized. V and J are TRBV28 and TRBJ1-5; unclear D gene. V was trimmed by 3 bases and J by 7 bases, leaving 28 bases between them. Looked up from germline, CDR1 is MDHEN and CDR2 is SYDVKM. The CDR3 consists of 19 residues. The CDR3 DNA reads as TGTGCCAGCAGTTTTGTAATGGCCGTTCAGATGGGAGTAGAGCAGCCCCAGCATTTT. This encodes CASSFVMAVQMGVEQPQHF.

This clonotype is medium-sized (0.01 to 0.1%) by share. V is TRBV20-1 and J is TRBJ1-1; D gene unclear. The CDR3 is 15 amino acids. Germline V gene sequence: CDR1 DFQATT, CDR2 SNEGSKA (reference sequence). V was shortened by 2 bases and J by 0 bases, with 13 bases between the two germline ends. The CDR3 DNA is TGCAGTGCTAGACTAGTCTTAGAGTTGAACACTGAAGCTTTCTTT. Its translation is CSARLVLELNTEAFF.

V and J are TRBV5-1 and TRBJ2-7; D possibly corresponds to TRBD2 (5 bases). Germline V gene lookup returns CDR1 SGHRS and CDR2 YFSETQ. The CDR3 is made up of 14 amino acids. Trimming removed 0 bases at V and 0 bases at J, with 7 bases between. The CDR3 loop is CASSLGESSYEQYF. The CDR3 region has the DNA TGCGCCAGCAGCTTGGGGGAGAGCTCCTACGAGCAGTACTTC. The whole variable domain, remainder taken from reference TRBV5-1 and TRBJ2-7, is KAGVTQTPRYLIKTRGQQVTLSCSPISGHRSVSWYQQTPGQGLQFLFEYFSETQRNKGNFPGRFSGRQFSNSRSEMNVSTLELGDSALYLCASSLGESSYEQYFGPGTRLTVT.

Ten or more counts support this clonotype. This chain connects TRBV3-1 to TRBJ2-3; 11 bases align to TRBD2. J lost 3 bases, V lost 6 bases, and 14 bases had no gene match. This CDR3 contains 18 residues. Germline CDR1 reads LGHDT; CDR2 reads YNNKEL (reference sequence). The CDR3: CASSKTSGGSYGTDTQYF. In DNA, the CDR3 is TGTGCCAGCAGTAAAACTAGCGGGGGTTCTTATGGGACAGATACGCAGTATTTT.

The table lists this clonotype with many counts. The chain links TRBV6-6 to TRBJ1-5, with D unresolved. Trimming took 8 bases from V and 1 from J, leaving 6 bases between them. The CDR3 length is 12 residues. CDR1 MNHNY and CDR2 SVGAGI come from the germline V gene (reference sequence). CDR3 coding DNA: TGTGCCAGCGCTCCAAGCAATCAGCCCCAGCATTTT. This translates into CASAPSNQPQHF.

In this sample, this clonotype is medium-sized (0.01 to 0.1%). This sequence joins TRBV28 and TRBJ2-4; D remains ambiguous. This CDR3 is built from 16 residues. CDR1 and CDR2 from the germline V gene are MDHEN and SYDVKM. V was pared by 4 bases and J by 7 bases, with 20 bases between. Here the CDR3 DNA reads TGTGCCAGCAGTTCCCCGGCCGAGAGTCGTGGGAACATTCAGTACTTC. It yields the protein CASSSPAESRGNIQYF.

This clonotype appeared many times. The chain has TRBV29-1 and TRBJ2-5, with D tentatively TRBD2 (6 bases). The CDR3 is 12 amino acids. CDR1 is SQVTM and CDR2 is ANQGSEA in the germline V gene. The V end was cut by 4 bases, the J end by 7 bases, with 13 bases between. The CDR3 nucleotides are TGCAGCGTTGCAGTGGCCGGGGGGACCCAGTACTTC. It encodes CSVAVAGGTQYF.

This clonotype was detected ten times or more. The chain carries TRBV5-1 and TRBJ2-7; possible D gene TRBD1, 5 bases. CDR1 and CDR2 from the germline V gene are SGHRS and YFSETQ. V was shortened by 0 bases and J by 6 bases, with 13 bases between the two germline ends. This CDR3 has 14 residues. Written as DNA, the CDR3 is TGCGCCAGCAGCTTGGACGCAGGGCCGGGCGAGCAGTACGTC. Protein sequence: CASSLDAGPGEQYV.

The genes are TRBV20-1 and TRBJ2-4; D is uncertain. There are 14 residues in the CDR3. Trimming left V 5 bases short and J 2 bases short, with 13 bases between. Germline CDR1 DFQATT, CDR2 SNEGSKA (reference sequence). The CDR3 sequence: CSAQSPVTKNIQYF. The CDR3 nucleotides read TGCAGTGCTCAATCCCCTGTGACCAAAAACATTCAGTACTTC.

V and J are TRBV5-4 and TRBJ2-5; 8 bases map to TRBD2. The CDR3 extends over 14 amino acids. Per the germline V gene, CDR1 is SGHNT and CDR2 is YYREEE (reference sequence). The V gene end was trimmed by 3 bases and the J gene end by 5 bases; junction bases not matched to a gene: 6. CDR3: CASSSTSADETQYF. CDR3 in DNA: TGTGCCAGCAGCTCGACTAGCGCTGACGAGACCCAGTACTTC.

This clonotype was seen repeatedly, ten times or more. This chain connects TRBV7-9 to TRBJ2-7; D might be TRBD2 (6 bases). Germline V gene lookup returns CDR1 SEHNR and CDR2 FQNEAQ (reference sequence). This CDR3 has 14 amino acids. V was shortened by 3 bases and J by 6 bases, with 15 bases between the two germline ends. CDR3 DNA: TGTGCCAGCAGCTTGGACGGCCTGGGGGGCGAGCAGTACTTC. Its protein is CASSLDGLGGEQYF. Full variable domain (missing parts from reference TRBV7-9 and TRBJ2-7): DTGVSQNPRHKITKRGQNVTFRCDPISEHNRLYWYRQTLGQGPEFLTYFQNEAQLEKSRLLSDRFSAERPKGSFSTLEIQRTEQGDSAMYLCASSLDGLGGEQYFGPGTRLTVT.

This clonotype was counted many times. The chain links TRBV27 to TRBJ2-1; D is unclear. Germline V gives CDR1 MNHEY, CDR2 SMNVEV (reference sequence). The ends were cut back, 5 bases at V and 7 bases at J, with 15 bases in the middle. CDR3 size: 14 residues. CDR3 DNA: TGTGCCAGCAGTGTCCCACTATCGAGGAATGAGCAGTTCTTC. This sequence encodes CASSVPLSRNEQFF.

This clonotype has a count of ten or more. The chain joins TRBV5-1 to TRBJ1-2; perhaps TRBD1 as D (5 bases). This CDR3 spans 13 amino acids. Trimming stripped 7 bases from V and 8 bases from J, with 18 bases between. From germline, CDR1 is SGHRS and CDR2 YFSETQ. CDR3 amino acids: CASWGRLREGYTF. The DNA for the CDR3 is TGCGCCAGCTGGGGACGTCTGCGCGAAGGCTACACCTTC. The complete variable domain, with remaining parts taken from reference TRBV5-1 and TRBJ1-2, reads KAGVTQTPRYLIKTRGQQVTLSCSPISGHRSVSWYQQTPGQGLQFLFEYFSETQRNKGNFPGRFSGRQFSNSRSEMNVSTLELGDSALYLCASWGRLREGYTFGSGTRLTVV.

This clonotype qualifies as medium-sized. The chain carries TRBV12-3 or TRBV12-4 and TRBJ1-1, with D possibly matching TRBD1 (6 bases). The CDR3 is 14 amino acids. The ends were cut back, 6 bases at V and 0 bases at J, with 11 bases in the middle. In DNA, the CDR3 is TGTGCCAGCAGCCGCGGACAGCTGAACACTGAAGCTTTCTTT. Protein sequence: CASSRGQLNTEAFF.

In its sample, this clonotype was seen a few times. Possible read error: a much larger clone is one base away. It is likely a read error, because the conserved phenylalanine at the end of the CDR3 is missing. This rearrangement joins TRBV20-1 to TRBJ2-7; weak D call: TRBD1 (6 bases). The germline V and J ends were trimmed by 5 bases and 1 base, with 12 bases remaining between them. CDR1 and CDR2 from the germline V gene are DFQATT and SNEGSKA (reference sequence). This CDR3 is 13 amino acids long. CDR3 nucleotides: TGCAGTGCTCTCGGGACATTGTCCTACGAGCAGTACGGC. Its protein product is CSALGTLSYEQYG.

This clonotype was detected many times. The V gene is TRBV11-2, the J gene TRBJ1-2, with no clear D. The germline gives CDR1 SGHAT, CDR2 FQNNGV. V dropped 0 bases and J dropped 8 bases, with 7 bases sitting between them. The CDR3 runs to 12 residues. CDR3 in amino acids: CASSLERIGYTF. DNA of the CDR3: TGTGCCAGCAGCTTAGAGAGGATCGGCTACACCTTC.

In this sample, this clonotype turned up many times. The chain has TRBV10-1 and TRBJ2-5; 10 bases are a match to TRBD2. V lost 5 bases and J lost 5; bases outside the gene matches: 5. The CDR3 runs to 14 residues. Per the germline V gene, CDR1 is WNHNN and CDR2 is SYGVQD (reference sequence). The CDR3 DNA follows: TGCGCCAGCAGTCTAGCGGGGGAAATGGAGACCCAGTACTTC. Translating gives CASSLAGEMETQYF.

This clonotype was found many times. The chain combines TRBV30 with TRBJ2-6, with TRBD2 identical over 11 bases. This CDR3 has 16 amino acids. J lost 0 bases, V lost 8 bases, and 6 bases had no gene match. The germline V gene encodes CDR1 GTSNPN and CDR2 SVGIG (reference sequence). This CDR3 is CARTSGGLSGANVLTF. CDR3 DNA: TGTGCCCGAACTAGCGGGGGCCTCTCTGGGGCCAACGTCCTGACTTTC.

This clonotype was seen ten or more times. This chain uses TRBV28 with TRBJ1-1; D gene ambiguous. Germline assignment: CDR1 MDHEN and CDR2 SYDVKM. V was pared by 6 bases and J by 3 bases, with 14 bases between. This CDR3 has 14 amino acids. The DNA for the CDR3 is TGTGCCAGCAGGAACCCCTCCAGGTACACTGAAGCTTTCTTT. Translated: CASRNPSRYTEAFF.

This clonotype appeared many times. The chain employs TRBV5-1 and TRBJ1-2; possibly TRBD1 for D (6 bases). Trimming removed 4 bases from V and 4 bases from J, with 14 bases in between. The CDR3 covers 14 residues. The germline gives CDR1 SGHRS, CDR2 YFSETQ. The DNA for the CDR3 is TGCGCCAGCAGCACGGGGGACACGTCCTATGGCTACACCTTC. Its protein is CASSTGDTSYGYTF.

This clonotype was observed many times. The rearrangement uses TRBV6-1 and TRBJ2-2; TRBD1 is a possible D gene (5 bases). Germline V gene sequence: CDR1 MNHNS, CDR2 SASEGT. The CDR3 length is 16 residues. V was pared by 1 base and J by 6 bases, with 15 bases between. The DNA of the CDR3 is TGTGCCAGCAGTGAAGGGAGTTCAGGGCGAGCCGGGGAGCTGTTTTTT. This sequence encodes CASSEGSSGRAGELFF.

In its sample, this clonotype was seen many times. The chain has TRBV28 and TRBJ2-1, with D perhaps matching TRBD1 or TRBD2 (5 bases each). Trimming removed 11 bases from V and 2 bases from J, with 13 bases in between. The CDR3 sequence is 13 residues long. The germline gives CDR1 MDHEN, CDR2 SYDVKM. The DNA for the CDR3 is TGTGCCCTCCGGGACGGAGCCTACAATGAGCAGTTCTTC. Translation: CALRDGAYNEQFF.

V and J are TRBV29-1 and TRBJ2-1; 8 bases are a match to TRBD1. After removal of 3 bases from V and 7 bases from J, the junction contained 2 bases not matched to a gene. CDR3 length: 12 residues. Germline values: CDR1 SQVTM, CDR2 ANQGSEA. The CDR3 is CSVERQGNEQFF. CDR3 DNA sequence: TGCAGCGTTGAGAGACAGGGGAATGAGCAGTTCTTC.

This chain connects TRBV30 to TRBJ1-1; perhaps TRBD1 as D (6 bases). The germline V gene encodes CDR1 GTSNPN and CDR2 SVGIG (reference sequence). V lost 5 bases to trimming and J lost 0 bases, with 19 bases between them. CDR3 length equals 16 residues. For the CDR3, the DNA is TGTGCCTGGGGCCCTCCAGGGGCCCTCCTGAACACTGAAGCTTTCTTT. It encodes CAWGPPGALLNTEAFF. The variable domain in full, completed from reference TRBV30 and TRBJ1-1, reads SQTIHQWPATLVQPVGSPLSLECTVEGTSNPNLYWYRQAAGRGLQLLFYSVGIGQISSEVPQNLSASRPQDRQFILSSKKLLLSDSGFYLCAWGPPGALLNTEAFFGQGTRLTVV.